Listed here are 9 T cell receptor beta chains from one sample, sequenced in a study of T cells after yellow fever vaccination. TCRdb itself ran the 5' RACE reads through MiXCR, one entry per CDR3 protein. The profile shows a few hundred thousand distinct CDR3 sequences, 4.1% of them singletons. Sequences were derived from PBMCs, sampled 5 days after the yellow fever booster vaccination. The receptor source for this set is a man aged 18 to 29 who received the YFV17D yellow fever vaccine.

This clonotype was counted at least ten times. This rearrangement joins TRBV7-2 to TRBJ2-5; the D call may be TRBD1 or TRBD2 (7 bases each). The V and J ends lost 5 bases and 5 bases respectively, with 12 bases between them. This CDR3 is built from 13 residues. Germline CDR1 and CDR2: SGHTA and FQGNSA. The CDR3 here is CASSQQGGETQYF. The DNA for the CDR3 is TGTGCCAGCAGCCAGCAGGGGGGGGAGACCCAGTACTTC.

This clonotype was observed a handful of times. V is TRBV2 and J is TRBJ2-7; D unclear. Germline V gene sequence: CDR1 SNHLY, CDR2 FYNNEI. Trimming pared 3 bases from V and 9 bases from J, leaving 18 bases between. The length of the CDR3 is 14 residues. The CDR3 DNA is TGTGCCAGCAGTGATCGGACCAGGTCCATAGGGCAGTACTTC. This translates into CASSDRTRSIGQYF.

This clonotype was observed a handful of times. The genes are TRBV4-1 and TRBJ1-1; D gene unclear. The length of the CDR3 is 14 residues. V was pared by 4 bases and J by 3 bases, with 12 bases between. Germline V gene lookup returns CDR1 MGHRA and CDR2 YSYEKL. CDR3: CASSRGGAHTEAFF. Here the CDR3 DNA reads TGCGCCAGCAGCCGAGGAGGTGCGCACACTGAAGCTTTCTTT.

This rearrangement joins TRBV20-1 to TRBJ2-7; TRBD2 aligns across 8 bases. V was clipped by 6 bases and J by 2 bases; unmatched bases: 12. The CDR3 is 15 amino acids. CDR1 is DFQATT, CDR2 SNEGSKA, per germline (reference sequence). The CDR3 DNA reads TGCAGTGCGAACGGAATAGCGGGGTTAACCTACGAGCAGTACTTC. It is translated as CSANGIAGLTYEQYF.

This clonotype showed up just a few times. The chain has TRBV27 and TRBJ2-3; D might be TRBD1 or TRBD2, each matching 5 bases. V lost 5 bases and J 5 bases, leaving 11 bases between the germline ends. The CDR3 consists of 13 residues. Germline CDR1 reads MNHEY; CDR2 reads SMNVEV (reference sequence). The DNA for the CDR3 is TGTGCCAGCAGTAGCGGCAGGGAAGATACGCAGTATTTT. It codes for CASSSGREDTQYF.

This clonotype has ten or more counts. The chain employs TRBV11-2 and TRBJ2-7; no clear D gene. Trimming cost V 1 base and J 6 bases, with 10 bases left between them. CDR1 is SGHAT, CDR2 FQNNGV, per germline. The CDR3 covers 13 residues. CDR3 nucleotides: TGTGCCAGCAGCTTAGCTGCCCGGCCCGAGCAGTACTTC. Translated, it gives CASSLAARPEQYF. Filled out from reference TRBV11-2 and TRBJ2-7, the complete variable domain reads EAGVAQSPRYKIIEKRQSVAFWCNPISGHATLYWYQQILGQGPKLLIQFQNNGVVDDSQLPKDRFSAERLKGVDSTLKIQPAKLEDSAVYLCASSLAARPEQYFGPGTRLTVT.

The CDR3 protein is CASSLRPGTASYEQYF. The CDR3 DNA reads TGTGCCAGCAGTTTAAGGCCCGGGACAGCTTCATACGAGCAGTACTTC. The genes are TRBV27 and TRBJ2-7, with 7 nucleotides matching TRBD1. The CDR3 covers 16 residues. The germline gives CDR1 MNHEY, CDR2 SMNVEV (reference sequence). V dropped 2 bases and J dropped 4; count of bases not matched to a gene: 11.

This clonotype was counted only a few times. The CDR3 region is CASSLYGANQPQHF. Here the CDR3 DNA reads TGCGCCAGCAGCTTGTATGGAGCGAATCAGCCCCAGCATTTT. The chain employs TRBV5-1 and TRBJ1-5; D is unresolved. Germline CDR1 reads SGHRS; CDR2 reads YFSETQ. Between the trimmed V and J ends, which lost 1 base and 4 bases, there was a span of 9 bases. This CDR3 region has 14 residues.

In its sample, this clonotype was seen a few times. V is TRBV4-3 and J is TRBJ2-3; possible D gene TRBD1, 5 bases. This CDR3 has 15 amino acids. V was clipped by 1 base and J by 4 bases, with 12 bases between them. Germline CDR1 and CDR2: LGHNA and YSLEER. The CDR3 DNA reads TGCGCCAGCAGCCAAGGGGGCCAGCGACCAGATACGCAGTATTTT. Its translation: CASSQGGQRPDTQYF.